The 29 T cell receptor beta chains given below trace back to one sample, sequenced in a study of T cells in Graves' hyperthyroidism and ophthalmopathy. Amplification yielded TCR beta CDR3 regions, with RNA transcripts as the source. In the first-round RT-PCR of the TCR CDR3, the HTBI primer set was used. TCRdb reprocessed the multiplex PCR reads via MiXCR and lists one record per CDR3 protein. Of around 480,000 distinct CDR3 sequences listed, around 15% are singletons. Sequenced input: blood. These receptors all stem from a woman under 30 with Graves' hyperthyroidism.

This clonotype has just a few counts. The V and J genes are TRBV5-8 and TRBJ2-1; TRBD2 agrees at 12 bases. Germline V lookup: CDR1 SGHTS, CDR2 YDEGEE. Germline trimming cut 4 bases from V and 6 bases from J; bases unmatched to any gene: 11. The CDR3 is made up of 17 amino acids. The CDR3 loop reads CASSPRLAGVRVNEQFF. The DNA of the CDR3 is TGTGCCAGCAGCCCCAGACTAGCGGGAGTCCGTGTCAATGAGCAGTTCTTC.

This clonotype was counted only a few times. A much more abundant neighbour one base away suggests this may be a read error. The chain couples TRBV12-3 or TRBV12-4 to TRBJ2-1, with D perhaps TRBD2 (5 bases). This CDR3 comprises 13 residues. The CDR3 coding sequence is TGTGCCAGCAGTTTTCGCCGGGGAAATGAGCAGCTCTTC. This translates into CASSFRRGNEQLF.

This clonotype has a handful of counts. The rearrangement uses TRBV6-9 and TRBJ1-4; D gene unclear. In germline, CDR1 is MNHGY, CDR2 SVAAGI. Trimming took 4 bases from V and 1 from J, leaving 13 bases between them. The CDR3 is made up of 16 amino acids. The CDR3 DNA is TGTGCCAGCAGTTCCCATCAAGGGCAAACTAATGAAAAACTGTTTTTT. Protein: CASSSHQGQTNEKLFF.

This clonotype was recorded at least ten times. The CDR3, as DNA: TGTGCCAGCGGTGACGGGGCGAACACTGAAGCTTTCTTT. This encodes CASGDGANTEAFF. The chain carries TRBV9 and TRBJ1-1, with D perhaps matching TRBD1 (5 bases). This CDR3 is 13 amino acids long. The germline CDR1 and CDR2 sequences are SGDLS and YYNGEE. Trimming left V 7 bases short and J 1 base short, with 11 bases between. The full variable domain, in which reference TRBV9 and TRBJ1-1 provide the parts outside the CDR3, is DSGVTQTPKHLITATGQRVTLRCSPRSGDLSVYWYQQSLDQGLQFLIQYYNGEERAKGNILERFSAQQFPDLHSELNLSSLELGDSALYFCASGDGANTEAFFGQGTRLTVV.

This clonotype was seen repeatedly, ten times or more. The rearrangement joins TRBV4-1 to TRBJ1-5; D is unclear. From germline, CDR1 is MGHRA and CDR2 YSYEKL. The V end was cut by 4 bases, the J end by 0 bases, with 10 bases between. The CDR3 length is 15 residues. Here the CDR3 DNA reads TGCGCCAGCAGCCTGGCAGATTATAGCAATCAGCCCCAGCATTTT. This translates into CASSLADYSNQPQHF.

In this sample, this clonotype turned up many times. The chain recombines TRBV10-3 with TRBJ2-1, with 8 bases lining up with TRBD2. Germline values: CDR1 ENHRY, CDR2 SYGVKD. The J segment lost 5 bases and the V segment lost 10 bases, leaving 13 bases of the junction unmatched. The CDR3 runs 15 residues. The CDR3 bases are TGTGCCACAGACCCGGCTAGCGGGTATAACAATGAGCAGTTCTTC. Protein product: CATDPASGYNNEQFF.

This clonotype has ten or more counts. The rearrangement links TRBV7-9 to TRBJ1-2; D is unresolved. Germline V lookup: CDR1 SEHNR, CDR2 FQNEAQ (reference sequence). Trimming took 1 base from V and 4 from J, leaving 19 bases between them. CDR3 length equals 17 residues. CDR3 DNA sequence: TGTGCCAGCAGCTTAGATTACGGGCGCAGCACAAGCTATGGCTACACCTTC. Residues: CASSLDYGRSTSYGYTF.

This clonotype was observed at least ten times. This sequence joins TRBV5-1 and TRBJ2-3, with 8 bases aligning to TRBD2. CDR1 and CDR2 (germline): SGHRS, YFSETQ. V lost 6 bases, J lost 4 bases, and 10 bases stayed unmatched. This CDR3 region has 15 residues. The CDR3 coding sequence is TGCGCCAGCACGGAACCGGGAGGGGGAGCAGATACGCAGTATTTT. Protein: CASTEPGGGADTQYF.

This chain joins TRBV12-3 or TRBV12-4 and TRBJ2-3; unclear D gene. The V end lost 5 bases, the J end lost 5 bases, and 11 bases lay between the germline ends. This CDR3 comprises 13 residues. CDR3 nucleotide sequence: TGTGCCAGCAGTATAGGGCGTGGAGATACGCAGTATTTT. It is translated as CASSIGRGDTQYF.

The chain joins TRBV27 to TRBJ2-3; 14 bases fit TRBD2. CDR3 length equals 17 residues. The germline V gene encodes CDR1 MNHEY and CDR2 SMNVEV (reference sequence). The J segment lost 4 bases and the V segment lost 3 bases, leaving 6 bases of the junction unmatched. The CDR3 sequence: CASSFVGLAGEADTQYF. CDR3 DNA sequence: TGTGCCAGCAGTTTTGTGGGACTAGCGGGAGAAGCAGATACGCAGTATTTT.

This clonotype has ten or more counts. The chain has TRBV5-1 and TRBJ2-6; D remains ambiguous. V was clipped by 4 bases and J by 0 bases, with 14 bases between them. The CDR3 consists of 17 residues. Germline assignment: CDR1 SGHRS and CDR2 YFSETQ. CDR3 protein: CASSPEYQRSGANVLTF. In DNA form, the CDR3 reads TGCGCCAGCAGCCCCGAGTACCAGCGCTCTGGGGCCAACGTCCTGACTTTC.

In this sample, this clonotype turned up many times. This rearrangement joins TRBV20-1 to TRBJ2-1; TRBD2 agrees at 7 bases. From germline, CDR1 is DFQATT and CDR2 SNEGSKA (reference sequence). Unmatched junction bases numbered 16, after V lost 5 bases and J lost 3 bases. This CDR3 has 17 amino acids. The CDR3 bases are TGCAGTGCTTTAAGGCCAGGCGGAATAGCGGGCTACAATGAGCAGTTCTTC. It encodes CSALRPGGIAGYNEQFF.

This clonotype was observed many times. The chain employs TRBV11-2 and TRBJ2-1; 8 bases align to TRBD2. V was clipped by 5 bases and J by 3 bases; unmatched bases: 12. The V gene's germline CDR1 is SGHAT and CDR2 FQNNGV. The CDR3 is 17 amino acids. This chain's CDR3 is CASSINGGRTGYNEQFF. For the CDR3, the DNA is TGTGCCAGCAGCATAAATGGCGGGAGGACGGGCTACAATGAGCAGTTCTTC.

This sequence joins TRBV18 and TRBJ2-5; the D is unclear. Germline V gene data show CDR1 as KGHSH and CDR2 as LQKENI. This CDR3 has 15 residues. Trimming stripped 6 bases from V and 1 base from J, with 15 bases between. CDR3 loop: CASSAVGVVQETQYF. The CDR3 bases are TGTGCCAGCTCCGCGGTAGGAGTCGTCCAAGAGACCCAGTACTTC.

Ten or more counts support this clonotype. The V call is TRBV30, the J call TRBJ1-1, with TRBD1 matching 8 bases. CDR1 is GTSNPN and CDR2 is SVGIG in the germline V gene (reference sequence). CDR3 length equals 15 residues. V dropped 4 bases and J dropped 1; count of bases not matched to a gene: 8. The CDR3 bases are TGTGCCTGGAAGTCGGCCGACAGGGGGAACACTGAAGCTTTCTTT. Amino acids: CAWKSADRGNTEAFF.

Comment on this clonotype: This could be a read error, since a much larger clone is one nucleotide away. This chain joins TRBV7-6 and TRBJ2-1, with D perhaps matching TRBD2 (6 bases). The DNA end is more similar to TRBJ2-7, so the J call may be wrong. Germline CDR1 is SGHVS and CDR2 is FNYEAQ. CDR3 length equals 14 residues. In DNA form, the CDR3 reads TGTGCCAGCAGCTTAGGCGGGGCTTACAATGAGCAGTACTTC. It encodes CASSLGGAYNEQYF.

The sample holds many counts of this clonotype. The chain carries TRBV7-3 and TRBJ2-7; the D gene is possibly TRBD2 (6 bases). The CDR3 length is 14 residues. Trimming pared 3 bases from V and 6 bases from J, leaving 15 bases between. Germline-derived CDR1 and CDR2 are SGHTA and FQGTGA. In DNA, the CDR3 is TGTGCCAGCAGCTTCGGGGGTTCAACTGCCGAGCAGTACTTC. Protein sequence: CASSFGGSTAEQYF.

The rearrangement joins TRBV9 to TRBJ2-1; tentative D call: TRBD1 (5 bases). CDR3 length equals 15 residues. Trimming pared 0 bases from V and 0 bases from J, leaving 7 bases between. Germline CDR1 reads SGDLS; CDR2 reads YYNGEE. CDR3 DNA sequence: TGTGCCAGCAGCGTAGGTACAGGCTCCTACAATGAGCAGTTCTTC. Translation: CASSVGTGSYNEQFF.

This clonotype was detected ten times or more. The chain employs TRBV4-1 and TRBJ2-1, with TRBD2 identical over 8 bases. The CDR3 runs to 12 residues. The ends lost 0 bases at V and 15 bases at J; junction bases unmatched: 4. Germline V gives CDR1 MGHRA, CDR2 YSYEKL. DNA of the CDR3: TGCGCCAGCAGCCAAGATAGGAGCGGGAGGTTCTTC. Encoded protein: CASSQDRSGRFF.

The chain uses TRBV14 and TRBJ1-2; D is unclear. The germline gives CDR1 SGHDN, CDR2 FVKESK. This CDR3 is built from 15 residues. The V gene lost 3 bases and the J gene lost 0 bases, with 11 bases spanning the gap. CDR3 in DNA: TGTGCCAGCAGCCAGCAGGACGTACCTAACTATGGCTACACCTTC. It is translated as CASSQQDVPNYGYTF.

This clonotype was recorded a few times. The rearrangement uses TRBV11-3 and TRBJ2-5; D gene ambiguous. The CDR3 length is 14 residues. CDR1 is SGHNT, CDR2 YENEEA, per germline. The germline V and J ends were trimmed by 1 base and 1 base, with 7 bases remaining between them. CDR3 protein: CASSLGGTQETQYF. The CDR3 nucleotides are TGTGCCAGCAGCTTAGGGGGTACCCAAGAGACCCAGTACTTC. The variable domain in full, completed from reference TRBV11-3 and TRBJ2-5, reads EAGVVQSPRYKIIEKKQPVAFWCNPISGHNTLYWYLQNLGQGPELLIRYENEEAVDDSQLPKDRFSAERLKGVDSTLKIQPAELGDSAVYLCASSLGGTQETQYFGPGTRLLVL.

This clonotype was observed at least ten times. The CDR3 DNA sequence: TGTGCCAGCAGCTTAGCTTCGGGGTACGAGCAGTACTTC. This gives the protein CASSLASGYEQYF. This chain joins TRBV11-1 and TRBJ2-7, with D possibly matching TRBD2 (5 bases). Trimming left V 0 bases short and J 4 bases short, with 7 bases between. Germline loops: CDR1 SGHAT, CDR2 FQDESV (reference sequence). This CDR3 contains 13 residues.

This clonotype was counted between two and nine times. This could be a read error, since a much larger clone is one nucleotide away. The chain couples TRBV11-2 to TRBJ2-7, with a tentative D call TRBD2 (5 bases). CDR1 is SGHAT and CDR2 is FQNNGV in the germline V gene. This CDR3 comprises 11 residues. Written as DNA, the CDR3 is TGTGCCAGCGGCTTAGATCGGGGGCAGTACTTC. Amino acid sequence: CASGLDRGQYF.

This clonotype has a count of ten or more. This chain's CDR3 is CASSARLALNTGELFF. As DNA, the CDR3 is TGTGCCAGCAGCGCTCGACTAGCTCTGAACACCGGGGAGCTGTTTTTT. The chain uses TRBV7-3 and TRBJ2-2; 7 bases line up with TRBD2. J gave up 1 base and V 5 bases, and 7 bases lay outside the gene matches. The CDR3 is 16 amino acids. Per germline, CDR1 SGHTA and CDR2 FQGTGA.

The chain combines TRBV4-1 with TRBJ2-5; D is uncertain. Per germline, CDR1 MGHRA and CDR2 YSYEKL. The CDR3 contains 15 residues. Deletions cut 0 bases from V and 2 bases from J, with 10 bases between. DNA for the CDR3: TGCGCCAGCAGCCAAGATACTACCCGGCAAGAGACCCAGTACTTC. Translation gives CASSQDTTRQETQYF.

The chain links TRBV6-6 to TRBJ2-3; 8 bases are a match to TRBD2. The CDR3 has 17 amino acids. J lost 2 bases, V lost 5 bases, and 12 bases had no gene match. Germline values: CDR1 MNHNY, CDR2 SVGAGI (reference sequence). Written as DNA, the CDR3 is TGTGCCAGCAGTCCCCGGGGGGGGGCGCCTGACACAGATACGCAGTATTTT. It translates to CASSPRGGAPDTDTQYF.

This clonotype was seen more than once but under ten times. The chain couples TRBV6-2 or TRBV6-3 to TRBJ2-3, with D possibly matching TRBD2 (5 bases). Germline values: CDR1 MNHEY, CDR2 SVGEGT. The CDR3 sequence is 15 residues long. Trimming took off 6 bases at V and 6 bases at J, with 19 bases between the two ends. CDR3 protein: CASREYGMGRDTQYF. Written as DNA, the CDR3 is TGTGCCAGCAGAGAATACGGGATGGGTCGGGATACGCAGTATTTT.

This chain uses TRBV5-1 with TRBJ2-1, with no clear D. Per germline, CDR1 SGHRS and CDR2 YFSETQ. V was shortened by 3 bases and J by 3 bases, with 13 bases between the two germline ends. The CDR3 totals 15 residues. Here the CDR3 reads CASSSQDPNYNEQFF. The CDR3 coding sequence is TGCGCCAGCAGCTCCCAGGACCCCAACTACAATGAGCAGTTCTTC.

This clonotype was observed at least ten times. The chain employs TRBV11-2 and TRBJ2-5, with 12 bases aligning to TRBD2. The length of the CDR3 is 18 residues. CDR1 and CDR2 (germline): SGHAT, FQNNGV. Trimming cost V 4 bases and J 2 bases; bases outside gene matches: 11. DNA of the CDR3: TGTGCCAGCAGCTGGCTACCGGGACTAGCGGGTATACAAGAGACCCAGTACTTC. It encodes CASSWLPGLAGIQETQYF.